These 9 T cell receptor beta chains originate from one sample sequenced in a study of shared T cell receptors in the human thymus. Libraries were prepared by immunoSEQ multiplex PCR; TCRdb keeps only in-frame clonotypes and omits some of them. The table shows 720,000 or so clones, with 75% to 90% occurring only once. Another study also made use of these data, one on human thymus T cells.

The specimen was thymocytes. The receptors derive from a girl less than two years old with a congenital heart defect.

The CDR3 sequence is CASSLEIQGALNTGELFF. CDR3 coding DNA: TGTGCCAGCAGCTTAGAGATACAGGGGGCTTTGAACACCGGGGAGCTGTTTTTT. The rearrangement joins TRBV7-6 to TRBJ2-2; 9 bases are shared with TRBD1. With 1 base clipped from V and 1 base from J, the junction kept 7 bases outside the gene matches. CDR1 SGHVS and CDR2 FNYEAQ come from the germline V gene. The CDR3 is 18 residues long.

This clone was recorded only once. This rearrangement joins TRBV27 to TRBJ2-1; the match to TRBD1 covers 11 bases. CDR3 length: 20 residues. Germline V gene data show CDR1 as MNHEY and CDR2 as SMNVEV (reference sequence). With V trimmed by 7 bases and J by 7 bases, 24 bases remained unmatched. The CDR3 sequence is CASTPRTVLWGQGGKNEQFF. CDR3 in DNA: TGTGCCAGCACCCCCCGGACGGTATTGTGGGGACAGGGGGGTAAGAATGAGCAGTTCTTC.

Here the CDR3 reads CASSLSRDYGYTF. CDR3 DNA: TGTGCCAGCAGCCTAAGCAGGGACTATGGCTACACCTTC. The V gene is TRBV7-9, the J gene TRBJ1-2; possibly TRBD1 for D (5 bases). The germline V gene encodes CDR1 SEHNR and CDR2 FQNEAQ (reference sequence). Trimming pared 5 bases from V and 3 bases from J, leaving 10 bases between. This CDR3 has 13 residues.

The CDR3 DNA is TGTGCCAGCTCACCCCCAACTTCGCGGGGTCCGAACACCGGGGAGCTGTTTTTT. Encoded protein: CASSPPTSRGPNTGELFF. This chain joins TRBV18 and TRBJ2-2, with D possibly being TRBD2 (6 bases). Germline V gene sequence: CDR1 KGHSH, CDR2 LQKENI. V lost 3 bases, J lost 0 bases, and 17 bases lay in between. The CDR3 has 18 residues.

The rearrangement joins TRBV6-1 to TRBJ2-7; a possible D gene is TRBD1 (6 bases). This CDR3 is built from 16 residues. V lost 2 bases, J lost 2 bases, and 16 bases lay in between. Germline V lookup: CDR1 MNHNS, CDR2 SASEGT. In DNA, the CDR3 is TGTGCCAGCAGTGAATCATTGGGGGCTGCTACCTACGAGCAGTACTTC. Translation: CASSESLGAATYEQYF.

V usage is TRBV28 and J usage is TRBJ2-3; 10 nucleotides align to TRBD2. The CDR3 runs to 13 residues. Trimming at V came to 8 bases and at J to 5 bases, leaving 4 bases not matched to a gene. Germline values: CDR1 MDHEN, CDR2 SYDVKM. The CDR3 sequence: CASGTSVGDTQYF. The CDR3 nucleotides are TGTGCCAGCGGGACTAGCGTTGGAGATACGCAGTATTTT. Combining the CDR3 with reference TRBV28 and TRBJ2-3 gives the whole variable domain DVKVTQSSRYLVKRTGEKVFLECVQDMDHENMFWYRQDPGLGLRLIYFSYDVKMKEKGDIPEGYSVSREKKERFSLILESASTNQTSMYLCASGTSVGDTQYFGPGTRLTVL.

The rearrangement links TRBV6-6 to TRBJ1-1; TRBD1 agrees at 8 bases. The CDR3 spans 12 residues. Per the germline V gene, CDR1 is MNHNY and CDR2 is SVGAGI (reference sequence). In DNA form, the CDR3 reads TGTCGTTCAGGGGGCTGTCGTACTGAAGCTTTCTTT. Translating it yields CRSGGCRTEAFF.

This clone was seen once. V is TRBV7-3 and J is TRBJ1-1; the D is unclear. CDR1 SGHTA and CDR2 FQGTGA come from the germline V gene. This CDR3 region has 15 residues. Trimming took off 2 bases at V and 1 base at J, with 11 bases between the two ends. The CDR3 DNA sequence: TGTGCCAGCAGCTTATCCGGGAAGGAGAACACTGAAGCTTTCTTT. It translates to CASSLSGKENTEAFF.

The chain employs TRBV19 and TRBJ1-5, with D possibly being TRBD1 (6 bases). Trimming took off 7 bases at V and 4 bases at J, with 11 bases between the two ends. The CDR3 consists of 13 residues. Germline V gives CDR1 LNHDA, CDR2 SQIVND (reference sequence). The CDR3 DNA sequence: TGTGCCAGTACCTCGGGACAAAATCAGCCCCAGCATTTT. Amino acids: CASTSGQNQPQHF. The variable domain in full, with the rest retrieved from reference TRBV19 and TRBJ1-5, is DGGITQSPKYLFRKEGQNVTLSCEQNLNHDAMYWYRQDPGQGLRLIYYSQIVNDFQKGDIAEGYSVSREKKESFPLTVTSAQKNPTAFYLCASTSGQNQPQHFGDGTRLSIL.